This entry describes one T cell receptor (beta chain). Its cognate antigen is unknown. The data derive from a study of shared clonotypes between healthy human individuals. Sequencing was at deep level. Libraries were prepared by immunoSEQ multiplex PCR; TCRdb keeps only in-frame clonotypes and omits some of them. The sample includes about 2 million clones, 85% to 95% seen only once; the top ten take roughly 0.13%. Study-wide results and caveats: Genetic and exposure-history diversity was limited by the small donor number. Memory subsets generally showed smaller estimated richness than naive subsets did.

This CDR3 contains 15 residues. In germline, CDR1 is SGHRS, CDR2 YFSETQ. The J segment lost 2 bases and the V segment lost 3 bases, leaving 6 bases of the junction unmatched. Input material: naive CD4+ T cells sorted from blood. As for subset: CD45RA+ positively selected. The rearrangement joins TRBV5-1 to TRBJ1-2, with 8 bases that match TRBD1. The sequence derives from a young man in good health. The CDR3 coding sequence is TGCGCCAGCAGCTCGAGGACAGGGTTAAACTATGGCTACACCTTC. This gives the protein CASSSRTGLNYGYTF.